Listed here is a single T cell receptor (beta chain). The antigen is unknown. The data derive from a study of cytomegalovirus exposure and HLA in healthy donors. This table comes from immunoSEQ multiplex PCR, and its TCRdb copy is limited to in-frame clones, with some not included. Among roughly 60,000 clones listed, about 95% were seen once. The donors belonged to the roughly 130-subject validation cohort, separate from the approximately 700-subject first cohort. Overall study findings and caveats: Reported performance of the classifier showed diagnosis of cytomegalovirus status with high specificity and sensitivity. Cytomegalovirus-associated TCR beta chains were listed, numbering 150 to 200.

The origin of this receptor is a man aged 18 to 30 in good health and CMV-seronegative. Sequenced: PBMCs.

CDR3 in DNA: TGTGCCAGCCGGTGGACAGGGGGCAGCGATGGCTACACCTTC. As protein: CASRWTGGSDGYTF. V and J are TRBV6-4 and TRBJ1-2; 11 nucleotides line up with TRBD1. Per germline, CDR1 MRHNA and CDR2 SNTAGT. J gave up 6 bases and V 8 bases, and 8 bases lay outside the gene matches. The CDR3 covers 14 residues.